This T cell receptor (beta chain) was obtained from a study of blood T cell repertoires in COVID-19. The wider study: Sources were T cells, B-cell-depleted T cells, or PBMCs; the material itself was cDNA or gDNA.

Original data processing: Estimates of nucleated cell counts were drawn from the amplification of reference gene primers. Clones were read by immunoSEQ multiplex PCR, and TCRdb kept only the in-frame ones, dropping some. V, J and clone size reflect that table, while D and trimming were determined from the DNA. The table includes around 330,000 clones, approximately 88% detected once. Seattle participants joined during active infection and were tracked over time. The CDR3 covers 17 residues. Specimen: peripheral blood. The receptor was isolated from a woman aged 30 to 39 with COVID-19, enrolled during active disease. The chain uses TRBV1 and TRBJ2-1; the table's D gene call, TRBD1, was not cross checked with the DNA. TRBV1 constitutes a pseudogene. CDR3 residues: CTSSQEATGGEDNEQFF. CDR3 DNA: TGCACCAGCAGCCAAGAGGCGACAGGGGGGGAGGACAATGAGCAGTTCTTC.